The 15 T cell receptor beta chains below come from one sample, sequenced in a study of blood T cells in healthy people across ages. A second PCR, run for about 6 to 12 cycles, used a sample-barcoded 5' primer plus a J-beta primer mix. TCRdb ran MiXCR on the 5' RACE reads and lists one entry per CDR3 protein. The data hold about 640,000 distinct CDR3 sequences, with 58% observed a single time. The sequencing input was blood. Receptors originate from a man aged 60-69 years in good health.

This chain links TRBV19 with TRBJ2-5, with 12 bases that match TRBD1. V shed 7 bases, J shed 11 bases, and the junction held 14 bases outside the gene matches. The germline gives CDR1 LNHDA, CDR2 SQIVND (reference sequence). The CDR3 has 15 residues. The CDR3 coding sequence is TGTGCCAGTACCGGGGACAGGGGGCTCTGGAATGAGCAGTACTTC. Its translation: CASTGDRGLWNEQYF.

V usage is TRBV3-1 and J usage is TRBJ1-1, with D possibly being TRBD1 (5 bases). Looked up from germline, CDR1 is LGHDT and CDR2 is YNNKEL (reference sequence). The CDR3 has 12 amino acids. The germline V and J ends were trimmed by 3 bases and 6 bases, with 8 bases remaining between them. This chain's CDR3 is CASSHRGPEAFF. The CDR3, as DNA: TGTGCCAGCAGCCATCGGGGCCCTGAAGCTTTCTTT. Based on the CDR3 plus reference TRBV3-1 and TRBJ1-1, the full variable domain is DTAVSQTPKYLVTQMGNDKSIKCEQNLGHDTMYWYKQDSKKFLKIMFSYNNKELIINETVPNRFSPKSPDKAHLNLHINSLELGDSAVYFCASSHRGPEAFFGQGTRLTVV.

The chain employs TRBV20-1 and TRBJ2-3, with 9 bases lining up with TRBD2. The CDR3 contains 18 residues. CDR1 and CDR2 (germline): DFQATT, SNEGSKA (reference sequence). The junction had 15 bases not matched to a gene; V was cut back by 5 bases and J by 0 bases. The CDR3 sequence: CSAPPGGGGASSTDTQYF. Here the CDR3 DNA reads TGCAGTGCTCCCCCTGGAGGCGGGGGGGCTTCTAGCACAGATACGCAGTATTTT.

This chain joins TRBV11-2 and TRBJ2-5, with D perhaps TRBD1 (6 bases). The CDR3 runs 14 residues. Trimming cost V 1 base and J 4 bases, with 10 bases left between them. Per the germline V gene, CDR1 is SGHAT and CDR2 is FQNNGV. The CDR3 DNA reads TGTGCCAGCAGCTTAGCAGGGGTGACAGAGACCCAGTACTTC. This encodes CASSLAGVTETQYF.

Only a few counts were recorded for this clonotype. The gene calls are TRBV7-2 and TRBJ2-3; 7 nucleotides align to TRBD2. Germline assignment: CDR1 SGHTA and CDR2 FQGNSA. The CDR3 runs 19 residues. J lost 0 bases, V lost 4 bases, and 16 bases had no gene match. The CDR3 protein is CASSSIGSSGPTSTDTQYF. The DNA of the CDR3 is TGTGCCAGCAGCTCCATCGGGAGTAGCGGGCCCACTAGCACAGATACGCAGTATTTT.

This chain links TRBV7-2 with TRBJ1-1, with D uncertain. Trimming removed 5 bases at V and 3 bases at J, with 16 bases between. The CDR3 runs 15 residues. From germline, CDR1 is SGHTA and CDR2 FQGNSA. CDR3 sequence reads: CASSTQVSGYTEAFF. CDR3 sequence (DNA): TGTGCCAGCAGCACCCAAGTATCGGGCTACACTGAAGCTTTCTTT.

This chain links TRBV3-1 with TRBJ2-1; no firm D call. V lost 0 bases and J 6 bases, leaving 18 bases between the germline ends. In germline, CDR1 is LGHDT, CDR2 YNNKEL (reference sequence). The CDR3 has 17 residues. The CDR3 sequence is CASSQDPGRSFPNEQFF. The CDR3 DNA follows: TGTGCCAGCAGCCAAGATCCCGGACGCTCCTTCCCCAATGAGCAGTTCTTC.

The genes are TRBV2 and TRBJ2-7; TRBD2 is a possible D gene (6 bases). The CDR3 extends over 15 amino acids. The V end was cut by 3 bases, the J end by 0 bases, with 12 bases between. The V gene's germline CDR1 is SNHLY and CDR2 FYNNEI. The CDR3 sequence is CASSEVSGYSYEQYF. CDR3 nucleotides: TGTGCCAGCAGTGAGGTTAGCGGCTACTCCTACGAGCAGTACTTC.

This clonotype came up a few times. This chain connects TRBV7-9 to TRBJ2-5; D gene ambiguous. This CDR3 has 13 amino acids. Trimming took off 7 bases at V and 9 bases at J, with 18 bases between the two ends. Germline CDR1 reads SEHNR; CDR2 reads FQNEAQ (reference sequence). The DNA for the CDR3 is TGTGCCAGCATGAGGCCGCTGTTCGAGGCCCAGTACTTC. Translating it yields CASMRPLFEAQYF.

This clonotype was observed a handful of times. This chain links TRBV4-1 with TRBJ2-1; TRBD2 might be the D (6 bases). The V gene's germline CDR1 is MGHRA and CDR2 YSYEKL. The CDR3 totals 17 residues. The V gene lost 0 bases and the J gene lost 2 bases, with 14 bases spanning the gap. The CDR3 loop is CASSQEMTSLPYNEQFF. The DNA of the CDR3 is TGCGCCAGCAGCCAAGAGATGACTAGTTTGCCCTACAATGAGCAGTTCTTC.

In its sample, this clonotype was seen a few times. The genes are TRBV9 and TRBJ2-3; D call uncertain. Germline V gene sequence: CDR1 SGDLS, CDR2 YYNGEE. The CDR3 length is 13 residues. Trimming shortened V by 0 bases and J by 4 bases, and 6 bases separated the two germline ends. CDR3 sequence: CASSVAVSDTQYF. The CDR3 region has the DNA TGTGCCAGCAGCGTAGCTGTCTCAGATACGCAGTATTTT.

This chain uses TRBV5-1 with TRBJ2-1; 8 bases align to TRBD2. The germline V gene has CDR1 SGHRS and CDR2 YFSETQ. Trimming took 5 bases from V and 5 from J; bases not matched to a gene: 12. This CDR3 is built from 16 residues. As DNA, the CDR3 is TGCGCCAGCAGACCAGGACTAGCTCTCTTTAACAATGAGCAGTTCTTC. It specifies CASRPGLALFNNEQFF.

The chain couples TRBV27 to TRBJ1-4, with a possible D match to TRBD1 (6 bases). The germline V gene has CDR1 MNHEY and CDR2 SMNVEV (reference sequence). This CDR3 contains 15 residues. Trimming took 4 bases from V and 5 from J, leaving 14 bases between them. CDR3: CASSSPGVGNEKLFF. The CDR3 DNA reads TGTGCCAGCAGTTCCCCAGGGGTGGGGAATGAAAAACTGTTTTTT.

This clonotype was counted many times. V gene TRBV9 combines with J gene TRBJ2-7; 7 nucleotides align to TRBD1. V trimming: 2 bases; J trimming: 2 bases; junction bases outside the gene matches: 4. Germline CDR1 SGDLS, CDR2 YYNGEE. The CDR3 contains 14 residues. The CDR3 spells CASSVRDRTYEQYF. DNA for the CDR3: TGTGCCAGCAGCGTCCGGGACAGAACCTACGAGCAGTACTTC.

This clonotype has ten or more counts. V usage is TRBV25-1 and J usage is TRBJ2-3; possibly TRBD1 for D (7 bases). Trimming took 5 bases from V and 5 from J, leaving 17 bases between them. Germline V gene lookup returns CDR1 MGHDK and CDR2 SYGVNS. There are 15 residues in the CDR3. The CDR3: CASSRAGTDQDTQYF. CDR3 DNA sequence: TGTGCCAGCAGTAGGGCGGGGACAGACCAAGATACGCAGTATTTT.